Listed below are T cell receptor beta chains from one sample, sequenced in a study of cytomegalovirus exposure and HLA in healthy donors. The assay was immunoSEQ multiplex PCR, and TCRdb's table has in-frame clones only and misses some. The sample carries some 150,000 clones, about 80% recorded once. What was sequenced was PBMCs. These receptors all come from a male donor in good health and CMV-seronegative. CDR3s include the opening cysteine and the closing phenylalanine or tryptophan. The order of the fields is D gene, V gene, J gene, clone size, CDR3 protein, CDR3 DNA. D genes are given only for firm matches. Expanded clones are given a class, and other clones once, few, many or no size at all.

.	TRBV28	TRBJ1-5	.	CASSLRGTSNQPQHF	TGTGCCAGCAGTTTGCGGGGGACGAGCAATCAGCCCCAGCATTTT
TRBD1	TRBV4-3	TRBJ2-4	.	CASSQEVGQGERIIQYF	TGCGCCAGCAGCCAAGAGGTCGGACAGGGGGAAAGAATCATTCAGTACTTC
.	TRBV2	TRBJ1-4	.	CASHERWSATNEKLFF	TGTGCCAGCCACGAGAGATGGTCGGCAACTAATGAAAAACTGTTTTTT
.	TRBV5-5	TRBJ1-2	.	CASSKNTGFSNYGYTF	TGTGCCAGCAGCAAAAACACAGGGTTCTCTAACTATGGCTACACCTTC
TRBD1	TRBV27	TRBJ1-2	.	CASTSFDRAYGYTF	TGTGCCAGCACCTCCTTCGACAGGGCGTATGGCTACACCTTC
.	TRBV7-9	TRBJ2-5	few	CASSPSGREPKTQYF	TGTGCCAGCAGCCCGAGCGGGCGAGAGCCAAAGACCCAGTACTTC
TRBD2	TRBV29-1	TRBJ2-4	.	CSVEPPGRASGNIQYF	TGCAGCGTTGAGCCCCCCGGGAGGGCCAGTGGGAACATTCAGTACTTC
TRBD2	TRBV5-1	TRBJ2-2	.	CASRGSGGPHGELFF	TGCGCCAGCCGTGGGTCGGGAGGGCCCCACGGGGAGCTGTTTTTT
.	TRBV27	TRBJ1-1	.	CACRVGGMNTEAFF	TGTGCCTGTCGGGTGGGGGGAATGAACACTGAAGCTTTCTTT
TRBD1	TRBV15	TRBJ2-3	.	CATSREGQVGDTQYF	TGTGCCACCAGCAGGGAAGGACAGGTGGGAGATACGCAGTATTTT
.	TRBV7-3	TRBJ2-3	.	CASSSQGPRGARDTQYF	TGTGCCAGCAGCTCCCAAGGCCCCAGGGGCGCCAGGGATACGCAGTATTTT
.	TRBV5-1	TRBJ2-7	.	CASSAVRYEQYF	TGCGCCAGCAGCGCGGTTCGCTACGAGCAGTACTTC
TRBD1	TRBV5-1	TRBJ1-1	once	CASSLAVQGVGEAFF	TGCGCCAGCAGCTTGGCCGTACAGGGGGTCGGGGAAGCTTTCTTT
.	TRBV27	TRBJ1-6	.	CASSLAQGSKGSPLHF	TGTGCCAGCAGTTTAGCACAGGGTTCAAAGGGTTCACCCCTCCACTTT
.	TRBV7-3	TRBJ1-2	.	CASSFLGGYGYTF	TGTGCCAGCAGCTTTTTGGGGGGCTATGGCTACACCTTC
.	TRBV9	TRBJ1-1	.	CASSVATGSTEAFF	TGTGCCAGCAGCGTAGCAACAGGGAGCACTGAAGCTTTCTTT
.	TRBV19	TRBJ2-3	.	CATSPDPQGTQYF	TGTGCCACCTCACCGGACCCCCAGGGGACGCAGTATTTT
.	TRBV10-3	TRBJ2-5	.	CAISGDLVRGIEAQYF	TGTGCCATCAGCGGCGACCTAGTCCGGGGGATTGAGGCCCAGTACTTC
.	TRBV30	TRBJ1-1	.	CAWSPGRLATEAFF	TGTGCCTGGAGCCCAGGCAGGCTTGCCACTGAAGCTTTCTTT
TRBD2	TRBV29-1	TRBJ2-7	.	CSASLGLAVSYEQYF	TGCAGCGCCTCCTTAGGACTAGCGGTCTCCTACGAGCAGTACTTC
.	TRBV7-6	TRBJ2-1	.	CASSSRTVYNEQFF	TGTGCCAGCAGCTCCCGGACAGTCTACAATGAGCAGTTCTTC
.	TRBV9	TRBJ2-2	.	CASSVGGGYNTGELFF	TGTGCCAGCAGCGTAGGGGGAGGCTATAACACCGGGGAGCTGTTTTTT
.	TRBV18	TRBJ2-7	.	CASSPQGQFRDEQYF	TGTGCCAGCTCACCACAGGGTCAGTTCAGGGATGAGCAGTACTTC
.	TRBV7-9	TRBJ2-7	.	CASSLPPGYEQYF	TGTGCCAGCAGCTTACCCCCCGGGTACGAGCAGTACTTC
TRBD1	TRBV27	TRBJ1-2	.	CASSPQNRGSQSGYTF	TGTGCCAGCAGTCCTCAAAACAGGGGGTCCCAGTCCGGCTACACCTTC
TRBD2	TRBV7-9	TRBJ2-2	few	CSSSWDYSRNTGELFF	TGTTCCAGCAGCTGGGACTACTCCCGGAACACCGGGGAGCTGTTTTTT
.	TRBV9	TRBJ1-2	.	CASSVTVTENGYGYTF	TGTGCCAGCAGCGTAACGGTGACTGAAAACGGCTATGGCTACACCTTC
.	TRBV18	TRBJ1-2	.	CASSPFTGPYGYTF	TGTGCCAGCTCACCTTTTACAGGGCCCTATGGCTACACCTTC
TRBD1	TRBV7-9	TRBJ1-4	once	CASSPGGTGDEKLFF	TGTGCCAGCAGCCCTGGAGGGACAGGGGACGAAAAACTGTTTTTT
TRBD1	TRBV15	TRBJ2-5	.	CATSRDRGRRETQYF	TGTGCCACCAGCAGAGACAGGGGGCGCAGAGAGACCCAGTACTTC
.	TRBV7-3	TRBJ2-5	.	CASSLSQGETQYF	TGTGCCAGCAGCTTATCACAGGGCGAGACCCAGTACTTC
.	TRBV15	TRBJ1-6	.	CATSRDRGSPLHF	TGTGCCACCAGCAGAGATCGGGGATCACCCCTCCACTTT
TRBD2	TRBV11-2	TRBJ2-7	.	CASSLAGTRGYEQYF	TGTGCCAGCAGCTTAGCCGGGACTAGGGGCTACGAGCAGTACTTC
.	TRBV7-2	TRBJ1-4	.	CASSLEATTNEKLFF	TGTGCCAGCAGCTTAGAGGCGACTACTAATGAAAAACTGTTTTTT
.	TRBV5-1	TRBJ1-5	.	CASSPDTGGGQPQHF	TGCGCCAGCAGCCCCGATACCGGGGGGGGACAGCCCCAGCATTTT
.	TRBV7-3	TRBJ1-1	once	CASSLTGNTEAFF	TGTGCCAGCAGCTTAACCGGGAACACTGAAGCTTTCTTT
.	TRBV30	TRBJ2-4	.	CAWSPVTSTKNIQYF	TGTGCCTGGAGTCCGGTGACTAGTACCAAAAACATTCAGTACTTC
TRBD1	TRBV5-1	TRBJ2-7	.	CASSSNRDRSDEQYF	TGCGCCAGCAGCAGTAACCGGGACAGGTCTGACGAGCAGTACTTC
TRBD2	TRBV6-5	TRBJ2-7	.	CASSYQASGSYEQYF	TGTGCCAGCAGTTACCAGGCTAGCGGGAGCTACGAGCAGTACTTC
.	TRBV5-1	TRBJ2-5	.	CASNPGQGQETQYF	TGCGCCAGCAACCCAGGGCAGGGGCAAGAGACCCAGTACTTC
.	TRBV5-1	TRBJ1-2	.	CASSLEAARGDGYTF	TGCGCCAGCAGCTTGGAGGCAGCCCGGGGGGATGGCTACACCTTC
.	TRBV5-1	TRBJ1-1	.	CASSLVGRNTEAFF	TGCGCCAGCAGCTTGGTGGGCAGGAACACTGAAGCTTTCTTT
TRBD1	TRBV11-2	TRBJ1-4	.	CASRGDRGGEKLFF	TGTGCCAGCAGGGGAGACAGGGGCGGAGAAAAACTGTTTTTT
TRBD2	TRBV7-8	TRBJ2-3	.	CASSSWTSETDTQYF	TGTGCCAGCAGCTCCTGGACTAGCGAAACAGATACGCAGTATTTT
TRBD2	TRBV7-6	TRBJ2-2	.	CASSLTSGGQTTGELFF	TGTGCCAGCAGCTTGACTAGCGGGGGCCAAACCACCGGGGAGCTGTTTTTT
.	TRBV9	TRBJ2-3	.	CASSVGQASTDTQYF	TGTGCCAGCAGCGTAGGACAGGCTAGCACAGATACGCAGTATTTT